The 10 T cell receptor beta chains given below trace back to one sample, sequenced in a study of T cells in Graves' hyperthyroidism and ophthalmopathy (dated by TCRdb to between 2019 and 2020). Library generation was performed with multiplex PCR. Sequenced on an Illumina HiSeq 2000. TCR beta CDR3 regions were amplified from RNA transcripts. A first-round RT-PCR of the TCR CDR3 used the HTBI primer set with the Qiagen OneStep RT-PCR kit. TCRdb handled the public reads itself, with Q25 trimming in fastp and clone calling in MiXCR, and kept productive beta chains. Each entry merges the rows of one CDR3 protein and shows their most common DNA and genes. The sample data list fewer than 650,000 distinct CDR3 sequences, and 35% to 50% of these were observed just once. The ten largest clones represent about 45% of the sample. Sequencing input: peripheral blood or thyroid tissue (not recorded which). The receptors were sampled from an adult woman with Graves' disease, either hyperthyroidism or ophthalmopathy (not recorded which).

This clonotype appeared a few times. This chain connects TRBV5-1 to TRBJ1-1, with D perhaps matching TRBD1 (5 bases). The CDR3 loop spans 12 amino acids. V lost 3 bases and J 5 bases, leaving 8 bases between the germline ends. From germline, CDR1 is SGHRS and CDR2 YFSETQ. The CDR3 here is CASSSGMTEAFF. The CDR3, as DNA: TGCGCCAGCAGCTCAGGGATGACTGAAGCTTTCTTT.

As for this clonotype: A much bigger clone sits one base away, suggesting this may be a read error. The V gene is TRBV7-2, the J gene TRBJ2-5; 9 bases line up with TRBD2. The germline V gene has CDR1 SGHTA and CDR2 FQGNSA. The CDR3 has 16 amino acids. Here the CDR3 DNA reads TGTGCCAGCAGCTCCAGGGGGGCGGGAGGGGGTGGGACCCAGCACTTC. This codes for CASSSRGAGGGGTQHF. Full variable domain (rest looked up from reference TRBV7-2 and TRBJ2-5): GAGVSQSPSNKVTEKGKDVELRCDPISGHTALYWYRQSLGQGLEFLIYFQGNSAPDKSGLPSDRFSAERTGGSVSTLTIQRTQQEDSAVYLCASSSRGAGGGGTQHFGPGTRLLVL.

Many counts were recorded for this clonotype. The CDR3, as DNA: TGTGCCAGCAGTCCTGGGACAGGGGACCAGCCCCAGCATTTT. It codes for CASSPGTGDQPQHF. The chain is built from TRBV12-3 or TRBV12-4 and TRBJ1-5, with TRBD1 matching over 10 bases. V gave up 5 bases and J gave up 7 bases; unmatched junction bases: 5. The length of the CDR3 is 14 residues.

This sequence joins TRBV10-3 and TRBJ2-7; D is ambiguous. The germline V gene has CDR1 ENHRY and CDR2 SYGVKD. The CDR3 covers 13 residues. The germline V and J ends were trimmed by 5 bases and 2 bases, with 10 bases remaining between them. The CDR3 loop is CAISNGPPYEQYF. CDR3 bases: TGTGCCATCAGTAACGGTCCACCCTACGAGCAGTACTTC.

The chain combines TRBV10-3 with TRBJ1-1, with a weak D call TRBD1 (6 bases). Between the trimmed V and J ends, which lost 5 bases and 5 bases, there was a span of 21 bases. The germline gives CDR1 ENHRY, CDR2 SYGVKD. The CDR3 has 16 amino acids. The chain's CDR3 is CAISKNRDILSTEAFF. CDR3 bases: TGTGCCATCAGTAAAAACCGGGACATCCTTTCTACTGAAGCTTTCTTT.

The chain carries TRBV12-3 or TRBV12-4 and TRBJ1-2; D is unresolved. V was clipped by 6 bases and J by 3 bases, with 14 bases between them. The CDR3 runs to 14 residues. CDR3 nucleotide sequence: TGTGCCAGCAGCCCACCGACGGATTACTATGGCTACACCTTC. Translating it yields CASSPPTDYYGYTF.

This clonotype was recorded a few times. Here the CDR3 reads CAIRGGAGTEAFF. CDR3 sequence (DNA): TGTGCTATTCGAGGGGGCGCAGGCACTGAAGCTTTCTTT. The V gene is TRBV2, the J gene TRBJ1-1; TRBD1 aligns across 7 bases. Germline V gene lookup returns CDR1 SNHLY and CDR2 FYNNEI. The CDR3 is 13 amino acids.

Comment on this clonotype: Given the absence of the conserved phenylalanine or tryptophan at the CDR3 end, a read error is likely. The DNA is left out, because the CDR3 cannot be placed on it with certainty; the CDR3 is given as TCRdb lists it. The V call is TRBV9, the J call TRBJ2-5; the listed D gene, TRBD2, was not tested against the DNA. Per the germline V gene, CDR1 is SGDLS and CDR2 is YYNGEE. Including both end residues, the CDR3 is 11 amino acids long. The CDR3 spells CASSVGGEAVS.

This chain uses TRBV9 with TRBJ2-7; the D is unclear. With 3 bases removed from V and 5 bases from J, the gap between germline ends came to 12 bases. From germline, CDR1 is SGDLS and CDR2 YYNGEE. CDR3 length: 13 amino acids. The CDR3 region has the DNA TGTGCCAGCAGCGCACACTCAGGTAACGAGCAGTACTTC. It is translated as CASSAHSGNEQYF.

The sample holds one count of this clonotype. V usage is TRBV7-2 and J usage is TRBJ2-3; tentatively, D is TRBD2 (5 bases). Germline assignment: CDR1 SGHTA and CDR2 FQGNSA. This CDR3 comprises 15 residues. The V and J ends lost 6 bases and 2 bases respectively, with 15 bases between them. The CDR3 is CASSYGVPSTDTQYF. In nucleotides, the CDR3 is TGTGCCAGCAGTTACGGGGTCCCATCCACAGATACGCAGTATTTT.